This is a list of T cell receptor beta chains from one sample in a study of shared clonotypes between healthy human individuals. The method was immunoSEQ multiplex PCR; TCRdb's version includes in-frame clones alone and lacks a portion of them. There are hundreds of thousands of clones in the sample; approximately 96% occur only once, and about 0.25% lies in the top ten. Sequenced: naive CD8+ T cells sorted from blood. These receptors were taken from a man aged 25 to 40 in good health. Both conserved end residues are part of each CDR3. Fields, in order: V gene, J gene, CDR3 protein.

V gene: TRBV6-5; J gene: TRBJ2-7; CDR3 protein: CASSNFYGDYEQYF
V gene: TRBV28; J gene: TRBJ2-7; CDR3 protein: CASSLFDGSYEQYF
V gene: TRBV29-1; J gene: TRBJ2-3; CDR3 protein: CSVDMGVDTDTQYF
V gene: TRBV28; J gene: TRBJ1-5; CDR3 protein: CASSYGVGNQPQHF
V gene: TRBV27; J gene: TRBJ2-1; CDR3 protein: CASRSRAYGANEQFF
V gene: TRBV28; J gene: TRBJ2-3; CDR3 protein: CASGLAGPADTQYF
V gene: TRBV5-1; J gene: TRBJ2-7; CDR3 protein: CASSLVPGASGLSYEQYF
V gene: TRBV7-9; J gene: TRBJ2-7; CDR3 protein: CASSSRQGARSSYEQYF
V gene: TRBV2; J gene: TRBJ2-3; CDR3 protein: CASSEDERDIATDTQYF
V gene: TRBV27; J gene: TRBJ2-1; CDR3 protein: CASSFSRAGQGEYNEQFF
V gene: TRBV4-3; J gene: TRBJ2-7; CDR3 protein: CASSQERTGGYEQYF
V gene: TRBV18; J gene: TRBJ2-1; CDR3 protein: CASSDRDRGLNEQFF
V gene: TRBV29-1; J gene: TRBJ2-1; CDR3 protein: CSVEGGRAEQFF
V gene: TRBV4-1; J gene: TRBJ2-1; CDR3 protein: CASSPVGQANNEQFF
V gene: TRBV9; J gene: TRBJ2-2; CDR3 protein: CASSARTGNTGELFF
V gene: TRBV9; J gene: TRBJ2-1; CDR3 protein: CASSALGGPSGNEQFF
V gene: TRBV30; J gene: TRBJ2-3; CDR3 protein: CAWSVGRGGADTQYF
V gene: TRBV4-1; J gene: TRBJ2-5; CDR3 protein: CASSASLADRQETQYF
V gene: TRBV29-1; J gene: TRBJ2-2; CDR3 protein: CSVEHRDGRNTGELFF
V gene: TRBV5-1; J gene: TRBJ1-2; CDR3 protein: CASSPEGSGYTF
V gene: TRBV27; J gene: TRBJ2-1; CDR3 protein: CASEGLDNEQFF
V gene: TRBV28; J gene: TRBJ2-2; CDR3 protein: CASSLIYGDANTGELFF
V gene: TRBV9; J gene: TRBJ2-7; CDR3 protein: CASSVDWGTYEQYF
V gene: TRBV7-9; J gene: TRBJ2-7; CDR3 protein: CASSLVLAGAEQYF
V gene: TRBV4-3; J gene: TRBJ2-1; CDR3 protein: CASSPTRSGQGWDEQFF
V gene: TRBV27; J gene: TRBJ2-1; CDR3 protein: CASSPLVNEQFF
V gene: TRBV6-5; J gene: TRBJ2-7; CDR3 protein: CASSQGSYEQYF
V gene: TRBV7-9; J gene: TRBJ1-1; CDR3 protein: CASSYGSAEAFF
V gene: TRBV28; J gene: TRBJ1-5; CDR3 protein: CASSFEEGNQPQHF
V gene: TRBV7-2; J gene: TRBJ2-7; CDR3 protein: CASSLGPGQLDNEQYF
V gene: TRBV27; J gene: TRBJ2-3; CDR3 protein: CASFGRDSIFGSTDTQYF
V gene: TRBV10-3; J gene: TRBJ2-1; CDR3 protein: CAISDSSRTLTYNEQFF
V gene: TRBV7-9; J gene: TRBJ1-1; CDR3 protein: CASSPWTDDTEAFF
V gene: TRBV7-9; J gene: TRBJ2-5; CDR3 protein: CASSPFVETQYF
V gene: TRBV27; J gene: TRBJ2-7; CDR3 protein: CASSFLRQGYEQYF
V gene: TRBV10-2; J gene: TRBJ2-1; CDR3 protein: CASSARQGNEQFF
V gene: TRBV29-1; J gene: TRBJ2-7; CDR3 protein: CSVVGHQIEQYF
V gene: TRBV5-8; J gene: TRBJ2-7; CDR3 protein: CASSLFSNYEQYF
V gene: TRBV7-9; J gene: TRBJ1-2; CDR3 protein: CASSPGAVANYGYTF
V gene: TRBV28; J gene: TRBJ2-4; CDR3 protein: CASSSRDYENIQYF
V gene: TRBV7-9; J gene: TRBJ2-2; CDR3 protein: CASTHKNTGELFF
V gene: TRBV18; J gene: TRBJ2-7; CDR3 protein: CASSPSDSYEQYF
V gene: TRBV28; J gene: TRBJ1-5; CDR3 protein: CASRHRDFSNQPQHF
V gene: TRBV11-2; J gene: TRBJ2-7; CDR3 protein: CASSPGAPYEQYF
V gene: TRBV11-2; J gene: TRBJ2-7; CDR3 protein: CASSQRTHEQYF
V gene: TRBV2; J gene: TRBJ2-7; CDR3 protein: CASSLAGGLYEQYF
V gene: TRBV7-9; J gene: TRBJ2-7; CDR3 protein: CASSTHGTADQRVPYEQYF
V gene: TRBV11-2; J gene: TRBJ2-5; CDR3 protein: CASSSMTSGSGETQYF
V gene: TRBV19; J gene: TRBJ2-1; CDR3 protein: CASSIMGRGNEQFF